This T cell receptor beta chain is from a study of blood T cell repertoires in COVID-19. About the study: Whether acute or convalescent, the COVID-19 samples came from the United States, Italy and Spain. PBMCs, B-cell-depleted T cells, or T cells provided the cDNA or gDNA that made up the material.

V dropped 6 bases and J dropped 5; count of bases not matched to a gene: 7. Per germline, CDR1 LNHDA and CDR2 SQIVND (reference sequence). CDR3 length equals 15 residues. Per the authors' pipeline: Amplification of reference gene primers was used by the study to estimate nucleated cell counts. Data came from immunoSEQ multiplex PCR; TCRdb stores just in-frame clones and leaves some out. V and J calls and clone size are those listed in that table; D and trimming were worked out from the DNA. This repertoire shows 87,000 or so clones, 65% to 90% found once; its top ten account for roughly 15%. This clone has more than one count but fewer than ten.

The V gene is TRBV19, the J gene TRBJ1-6, with 7 bases lining up with TRBD1. Sequenced: peripheral blood. This clonotype was sampled from a woman older than 75 with active or convalescent COVID-19. Written as DNA, the CDR3 is TGTGCCAGTAGGTTACAGGGGCTTGATAATTCACCCCTCCACTTT. Translated, it gives CASRLQGLDNSPLHF.